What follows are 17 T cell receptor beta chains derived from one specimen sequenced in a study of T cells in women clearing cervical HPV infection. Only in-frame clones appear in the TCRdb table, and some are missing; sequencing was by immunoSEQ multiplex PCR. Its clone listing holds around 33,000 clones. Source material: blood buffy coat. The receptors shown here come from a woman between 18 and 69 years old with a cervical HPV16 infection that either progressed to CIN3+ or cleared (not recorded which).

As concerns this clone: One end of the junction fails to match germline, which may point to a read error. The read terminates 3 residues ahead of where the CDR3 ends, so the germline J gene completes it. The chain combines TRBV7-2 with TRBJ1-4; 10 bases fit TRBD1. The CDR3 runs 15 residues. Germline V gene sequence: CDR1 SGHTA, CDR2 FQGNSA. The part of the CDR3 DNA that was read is TGTGCCGGCAGCTTGGGACAGGGGTTTCATGAAAAA. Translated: CAGSLGQGFHEK. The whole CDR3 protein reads CAGSLGQGFHEKLFF.

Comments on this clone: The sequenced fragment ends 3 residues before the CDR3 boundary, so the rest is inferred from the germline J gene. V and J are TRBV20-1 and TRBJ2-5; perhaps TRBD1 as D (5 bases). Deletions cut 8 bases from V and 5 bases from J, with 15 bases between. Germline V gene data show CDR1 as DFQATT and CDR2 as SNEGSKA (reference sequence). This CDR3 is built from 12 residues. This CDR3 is CSRETVRETQYF. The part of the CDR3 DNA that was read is TGCAGTCGAGAGACAGTAAGGGAGACC.

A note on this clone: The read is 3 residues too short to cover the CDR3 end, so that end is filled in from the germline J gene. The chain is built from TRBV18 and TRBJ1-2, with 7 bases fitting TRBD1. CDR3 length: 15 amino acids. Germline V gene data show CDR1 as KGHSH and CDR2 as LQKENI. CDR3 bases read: TGTGCCAGCTCACCCACCTCCCAGGGGACAGATACC. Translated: CASSPTSQGTDT. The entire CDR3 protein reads CASSPTSQGTDTYTF.

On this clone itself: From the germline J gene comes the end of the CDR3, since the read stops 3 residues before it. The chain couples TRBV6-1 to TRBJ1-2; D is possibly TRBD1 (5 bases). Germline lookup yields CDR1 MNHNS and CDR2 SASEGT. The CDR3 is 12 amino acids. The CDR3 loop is CASSEARGGYTF. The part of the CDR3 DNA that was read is TGTGCCAGCAGTGAAGCGCGGGGCGGC.

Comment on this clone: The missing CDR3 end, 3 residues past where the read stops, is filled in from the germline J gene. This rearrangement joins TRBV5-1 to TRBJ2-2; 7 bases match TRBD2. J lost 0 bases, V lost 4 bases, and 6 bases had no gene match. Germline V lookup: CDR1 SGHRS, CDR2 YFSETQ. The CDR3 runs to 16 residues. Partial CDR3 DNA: TGCGCCAGCAGCGACGGGACTACCACGAACACCGGGGAG. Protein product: CASSDGTTTNTGE. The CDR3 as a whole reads CASSDGTTTNTGELFF.

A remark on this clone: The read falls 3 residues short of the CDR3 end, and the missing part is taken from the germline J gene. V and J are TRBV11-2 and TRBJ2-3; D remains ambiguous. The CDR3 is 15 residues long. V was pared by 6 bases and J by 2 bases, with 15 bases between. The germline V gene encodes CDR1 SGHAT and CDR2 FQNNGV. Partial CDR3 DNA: TGTGCCAGCAGACTGACTCCGTGGTCCACAGATACG. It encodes CASRLTPWSTDT. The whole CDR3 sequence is CASRLTPWSTDTQYF.

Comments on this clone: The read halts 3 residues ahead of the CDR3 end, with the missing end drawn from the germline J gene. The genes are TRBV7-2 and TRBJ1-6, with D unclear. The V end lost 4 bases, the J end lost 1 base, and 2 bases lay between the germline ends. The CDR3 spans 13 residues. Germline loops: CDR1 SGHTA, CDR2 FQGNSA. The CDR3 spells CASSSSYNSPLHF. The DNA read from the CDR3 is TGTGCCAGCAGCTCTTCCTATAATTCACCC.

CDR3 sequence: CSASTPSVYNEQFF. Partial CDR3 DNA: TGCAGTGCTAGTACGCCTAGCGTATACAATGAG. J is TRBJ2-1 and V is TRBV20-1; D perhaps matches TRBD2 (6 bases). The read is 3 residues too short to cover the CDR3 end, so that end is filled in from the germline J gene. V was clipped by 3 bases and J by 4 bases, with 13 bases between them. The CDR3 covers 14 residues. Germline values: CDR1 DFQATT, CDR2 SNEGSKA (reference sequence).

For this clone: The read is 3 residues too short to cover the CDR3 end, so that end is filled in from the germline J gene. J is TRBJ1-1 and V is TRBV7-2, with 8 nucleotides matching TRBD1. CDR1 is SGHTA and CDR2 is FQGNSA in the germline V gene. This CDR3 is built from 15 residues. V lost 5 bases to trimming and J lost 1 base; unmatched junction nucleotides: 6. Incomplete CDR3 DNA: TGTGCCAGCAGCCAGGTCACAGGGGGGAACACTGAA. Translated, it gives CASSQVTGGNTE. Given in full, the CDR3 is CASSQVTGGNTEAFF.

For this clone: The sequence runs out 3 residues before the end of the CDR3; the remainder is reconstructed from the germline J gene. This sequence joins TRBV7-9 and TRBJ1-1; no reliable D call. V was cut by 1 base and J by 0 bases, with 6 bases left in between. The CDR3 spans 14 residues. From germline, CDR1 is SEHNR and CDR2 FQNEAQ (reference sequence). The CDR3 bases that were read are TGTGCCAGCAGCTTAGATATTTTGAACACTGAA. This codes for CASSLDILNTE. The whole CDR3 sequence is CASSLDILNTEAFF.

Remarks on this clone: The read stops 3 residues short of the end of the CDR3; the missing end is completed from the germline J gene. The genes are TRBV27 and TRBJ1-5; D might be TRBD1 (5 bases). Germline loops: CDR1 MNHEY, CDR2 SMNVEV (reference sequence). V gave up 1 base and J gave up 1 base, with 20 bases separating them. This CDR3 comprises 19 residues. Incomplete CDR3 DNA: TGTGCCAGCAGTTTATTTGGCCGCGGGGGATTGGGGAGCAATCAGCCC. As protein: CASSLFGRGGLGSNQP. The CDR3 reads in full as CASSLFGRGGLGSNQPQHF.

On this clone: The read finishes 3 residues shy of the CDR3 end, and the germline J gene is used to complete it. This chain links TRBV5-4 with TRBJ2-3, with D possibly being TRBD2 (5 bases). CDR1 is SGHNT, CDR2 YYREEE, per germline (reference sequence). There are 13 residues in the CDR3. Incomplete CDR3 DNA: TGTGCCAGCAGCTCGGACTTGTTCGAGACG. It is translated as CASSSDLFET. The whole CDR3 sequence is CASSSDLFETQYF.

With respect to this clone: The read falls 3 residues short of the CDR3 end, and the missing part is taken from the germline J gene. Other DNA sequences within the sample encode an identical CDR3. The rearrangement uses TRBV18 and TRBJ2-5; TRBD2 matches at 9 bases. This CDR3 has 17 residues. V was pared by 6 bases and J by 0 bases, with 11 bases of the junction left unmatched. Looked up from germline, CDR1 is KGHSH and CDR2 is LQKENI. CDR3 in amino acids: CASSPPGSGGYQETQYF. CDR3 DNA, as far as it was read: TGTGCCAGCTCCCCCCCGGGGAGCGGGGGGTACCAAGAGACC.

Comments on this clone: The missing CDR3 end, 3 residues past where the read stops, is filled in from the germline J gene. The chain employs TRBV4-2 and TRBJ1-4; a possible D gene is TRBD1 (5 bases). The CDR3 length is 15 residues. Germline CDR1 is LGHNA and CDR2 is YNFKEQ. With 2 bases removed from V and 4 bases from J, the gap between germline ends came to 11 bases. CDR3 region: CASSQRQGSNEKLFF. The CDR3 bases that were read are TGTGCCAGCAGCCAACGGCAGGGAAGTAATGAAAAA.

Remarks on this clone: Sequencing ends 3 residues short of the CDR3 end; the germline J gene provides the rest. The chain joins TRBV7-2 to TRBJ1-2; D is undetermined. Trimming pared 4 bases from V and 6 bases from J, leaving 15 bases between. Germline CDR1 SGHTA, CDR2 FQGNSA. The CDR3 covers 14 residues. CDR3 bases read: TGTGCCAGCAGCTCAACCCAGGCGAGCCATGGC. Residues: CASSSTQASHG. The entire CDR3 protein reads CASSSTQASHGYTF.

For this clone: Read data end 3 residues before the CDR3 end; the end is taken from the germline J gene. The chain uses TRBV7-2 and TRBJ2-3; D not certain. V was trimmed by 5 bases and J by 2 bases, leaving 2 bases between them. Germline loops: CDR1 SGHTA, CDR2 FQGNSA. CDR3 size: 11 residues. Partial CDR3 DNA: TGTGCCAGCAGCCACACAGATACG. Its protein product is CASSHTDT. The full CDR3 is CASSHTDTQYF.

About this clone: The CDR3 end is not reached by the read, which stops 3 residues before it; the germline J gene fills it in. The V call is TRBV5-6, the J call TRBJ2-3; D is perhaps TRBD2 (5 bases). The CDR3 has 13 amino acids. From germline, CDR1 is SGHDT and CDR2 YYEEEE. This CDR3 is CASSPEGQETQYF. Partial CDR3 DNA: TGTGCCAGCAGCCCCGAGGGCCAAGAGACG.